The entry that follows covers one TCR beta chain sequence. From germline, CDR1 is MNHEY and CDR2 SVGAGI. The CDR3 is 13 residues long. Trimming shortened V by 7 bases and J by 4 bases, and 10 bases separated the two germline ends. The sample comes from a study of blood T cell repertoires in COVID-19. Study as a whole: Samples came from the United States, Italy and Spain, spanning acute and convalescent COVID-19.

Method: immunoSEQ multiplex PCR; TCRdb's copy keeps in-frame clones and lacks some. The table lists around 170,000 clones, 65% to 90% of them singletons. This clonotype originated in a man aged 50 to 60 with active or convalescent COVID-19. What was sequenced was peripheral blood. The rearrangement links TRBV6-5 to TRBJ2-2; D is perhaps TRBD1 (6 bases). DNA of the CDR3: TGTGCCAGCAAGGGGGTTCGCACCGGGGAGCTGTTTTTT. Translated, it gives CASKGVRTGELFF.